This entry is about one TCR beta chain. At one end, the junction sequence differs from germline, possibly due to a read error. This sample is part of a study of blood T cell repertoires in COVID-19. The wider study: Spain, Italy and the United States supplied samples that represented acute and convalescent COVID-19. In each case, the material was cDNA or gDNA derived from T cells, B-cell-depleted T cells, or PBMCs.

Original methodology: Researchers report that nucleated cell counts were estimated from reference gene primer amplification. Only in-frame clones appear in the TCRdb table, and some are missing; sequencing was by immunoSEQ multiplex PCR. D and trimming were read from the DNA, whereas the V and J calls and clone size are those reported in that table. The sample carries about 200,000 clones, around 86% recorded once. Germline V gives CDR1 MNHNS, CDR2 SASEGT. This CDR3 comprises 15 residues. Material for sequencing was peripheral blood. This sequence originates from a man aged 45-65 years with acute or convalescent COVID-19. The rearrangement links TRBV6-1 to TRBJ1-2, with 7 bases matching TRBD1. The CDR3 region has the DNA TGTGCCAGCAGTGAAACCCGCATCGGACAGGCCGGCTACGCCTTC. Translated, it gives CASSETRIGQAGYAF.